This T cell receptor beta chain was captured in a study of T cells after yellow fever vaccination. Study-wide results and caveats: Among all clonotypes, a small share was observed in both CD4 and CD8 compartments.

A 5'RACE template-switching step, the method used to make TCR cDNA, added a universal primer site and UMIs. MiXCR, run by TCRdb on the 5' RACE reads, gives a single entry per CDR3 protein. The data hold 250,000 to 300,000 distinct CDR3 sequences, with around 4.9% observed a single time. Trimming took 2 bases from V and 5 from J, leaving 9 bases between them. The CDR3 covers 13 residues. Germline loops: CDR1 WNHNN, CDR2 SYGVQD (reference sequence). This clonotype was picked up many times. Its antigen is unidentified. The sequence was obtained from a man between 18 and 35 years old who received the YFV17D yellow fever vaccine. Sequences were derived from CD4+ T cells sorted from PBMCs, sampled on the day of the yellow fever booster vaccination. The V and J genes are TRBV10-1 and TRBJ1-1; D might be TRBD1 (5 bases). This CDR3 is CASSEGAGTEAFF. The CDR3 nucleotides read TGCGCCAGCAGTGAGGGGGCAGGGACTGAAGCTTTCTTT.